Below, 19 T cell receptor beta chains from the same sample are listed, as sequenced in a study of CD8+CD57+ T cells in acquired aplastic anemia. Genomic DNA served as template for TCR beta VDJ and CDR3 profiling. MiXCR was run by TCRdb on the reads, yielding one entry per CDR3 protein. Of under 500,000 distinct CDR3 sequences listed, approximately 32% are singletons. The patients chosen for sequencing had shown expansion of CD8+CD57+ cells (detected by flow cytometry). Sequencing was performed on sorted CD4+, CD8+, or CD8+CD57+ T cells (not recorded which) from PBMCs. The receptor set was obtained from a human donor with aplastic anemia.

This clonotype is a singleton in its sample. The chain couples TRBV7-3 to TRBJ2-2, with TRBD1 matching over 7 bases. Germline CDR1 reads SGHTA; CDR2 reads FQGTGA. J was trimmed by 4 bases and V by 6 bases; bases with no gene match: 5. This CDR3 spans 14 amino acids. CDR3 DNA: TGTGCCAGCAGTGAGGGGACAGCCACCGGGGAGCTGTTTTTT. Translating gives CASSEGTATGELFF.

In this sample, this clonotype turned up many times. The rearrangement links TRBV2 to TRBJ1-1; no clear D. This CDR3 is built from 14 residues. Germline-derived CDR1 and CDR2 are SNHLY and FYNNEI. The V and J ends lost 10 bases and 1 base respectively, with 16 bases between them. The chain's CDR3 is CATLRTVGNTEAFF. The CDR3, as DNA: TGTGCCACCCTGAGGACCGTGGGGAACACTGAAGCTTTCTTT.

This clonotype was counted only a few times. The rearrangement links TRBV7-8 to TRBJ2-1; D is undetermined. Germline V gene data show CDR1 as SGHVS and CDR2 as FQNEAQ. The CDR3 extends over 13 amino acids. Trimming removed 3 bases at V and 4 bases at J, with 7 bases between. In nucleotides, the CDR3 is TGTGCCAGCAGCTTTCGCACTTACAATGAGCAGTTCTTC. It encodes CASSFRTYNEQFF. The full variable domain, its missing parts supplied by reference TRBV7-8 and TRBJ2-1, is GAGVSQSPRYKVAKRGQDVALRCDPISGHVSLFWYQQALGQGPEFLTYFQNEAQLDKSGLPSDRFFAERPEGSVSTLKIQRTQQEDSAVYLCASSFRTYNEQFFGPGTRLTVL.

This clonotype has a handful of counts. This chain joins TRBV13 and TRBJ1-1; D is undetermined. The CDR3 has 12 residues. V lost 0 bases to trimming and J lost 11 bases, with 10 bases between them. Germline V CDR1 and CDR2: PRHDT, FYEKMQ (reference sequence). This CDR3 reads CASSLGQRRAFF. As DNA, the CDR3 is TGTGCCAGCAGCTTAGGGCAGCGGAGGGCTTTCTTT.

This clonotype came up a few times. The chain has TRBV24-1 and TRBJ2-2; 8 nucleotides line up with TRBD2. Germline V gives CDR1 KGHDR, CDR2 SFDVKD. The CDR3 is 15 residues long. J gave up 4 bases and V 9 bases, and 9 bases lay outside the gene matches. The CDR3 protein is CATGPGRALTGELFF. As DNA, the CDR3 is TGTGCCACCGGGCCCGGGAGGGCCCTCACCGGGGAGCTGTTTTTT.

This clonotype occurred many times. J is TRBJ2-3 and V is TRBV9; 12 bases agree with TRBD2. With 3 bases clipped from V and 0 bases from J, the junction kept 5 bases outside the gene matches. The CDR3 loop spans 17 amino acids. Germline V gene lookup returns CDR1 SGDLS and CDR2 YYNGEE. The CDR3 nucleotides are TGTGCCAGCAGCGCACGGACTAGCGGGACAAGCACAGATACGCAGTATTTT. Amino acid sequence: CASSARTSGTSTDTQYF.

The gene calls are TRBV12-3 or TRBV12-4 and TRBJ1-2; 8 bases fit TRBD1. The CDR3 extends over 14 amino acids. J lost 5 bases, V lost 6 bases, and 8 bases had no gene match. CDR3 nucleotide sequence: TGTGCCAGCAGGGGGACAGGCACCGGGTATGGCTACACCTTC. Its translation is CASRGTGTGYGYTF.

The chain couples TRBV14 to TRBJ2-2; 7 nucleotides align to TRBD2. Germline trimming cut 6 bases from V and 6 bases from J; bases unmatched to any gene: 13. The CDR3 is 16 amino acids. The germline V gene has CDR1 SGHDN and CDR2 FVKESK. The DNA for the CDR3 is TGTGCCAGCAGTCGGGAGGAGACTAGGCTCTCCGGGGAGCTGTTTTTT. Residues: CASSREETRLSGELFF.

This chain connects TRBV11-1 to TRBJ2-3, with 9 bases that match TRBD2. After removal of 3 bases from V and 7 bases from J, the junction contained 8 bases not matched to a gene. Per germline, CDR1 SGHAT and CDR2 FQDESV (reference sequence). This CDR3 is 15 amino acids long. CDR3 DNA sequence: TGTGCCAGCAGCTTTGGGCTAGCGGGGATCAATACGCAGTATTTT. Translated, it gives CASSFGLAGINTQYF. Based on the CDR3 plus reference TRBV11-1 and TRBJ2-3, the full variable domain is EAEVAQSPRYKITEKSQAVAFWCDPISGHATLYWYRQILGQGPELLVQFQDESVVDDSQLPKDRFSAERLKGVDSTLKIQPAELGDSAMYLCASSFGLAGINTQYFGPGTRLTVL.

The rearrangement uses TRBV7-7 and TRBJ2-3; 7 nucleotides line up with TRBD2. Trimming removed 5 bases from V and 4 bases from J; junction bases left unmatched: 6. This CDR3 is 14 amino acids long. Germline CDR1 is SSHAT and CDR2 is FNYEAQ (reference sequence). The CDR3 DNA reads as TGTGCCAGCAGCGCGAGCGGGGAAGCAGATACGCAGTATTTT. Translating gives CASSASGEADTQYF. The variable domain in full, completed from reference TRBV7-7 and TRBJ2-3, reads GAGVSQSPRYKVTKRGQDVTLRCDPISSHATLYWYQQALGQGPEFLTYFNYEAQPDKSGLPSDRFSAERPEGSISTLTIQRTEQRDSAMYRCASSASGEADTQYFGPGTRLTVL.

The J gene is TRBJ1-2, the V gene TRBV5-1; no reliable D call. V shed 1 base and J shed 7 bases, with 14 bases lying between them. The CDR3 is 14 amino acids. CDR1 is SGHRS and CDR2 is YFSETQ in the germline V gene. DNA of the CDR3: TGCGCCAGCAGCTTGTCGTTTCAGAACACTGGCTACACCTTC. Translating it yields CASSLSFQNTGYTF.

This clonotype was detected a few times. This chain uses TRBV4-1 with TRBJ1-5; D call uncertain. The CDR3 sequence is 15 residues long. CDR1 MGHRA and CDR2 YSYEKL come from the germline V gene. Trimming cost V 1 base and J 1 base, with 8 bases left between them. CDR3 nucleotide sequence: TGCGCCAGCAGCCAAGTTAGCCCGAGCAATCAGCCCCAGCATTTT. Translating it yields CASSQVSPSNQPQHF.

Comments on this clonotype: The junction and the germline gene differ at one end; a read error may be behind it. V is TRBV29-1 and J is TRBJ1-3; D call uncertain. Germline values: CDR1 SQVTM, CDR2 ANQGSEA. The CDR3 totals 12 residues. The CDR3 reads CSARKSENTIYF. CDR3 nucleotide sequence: TGCAGTGCTAGAAAGTCTGAAAACACCATATATTTT.

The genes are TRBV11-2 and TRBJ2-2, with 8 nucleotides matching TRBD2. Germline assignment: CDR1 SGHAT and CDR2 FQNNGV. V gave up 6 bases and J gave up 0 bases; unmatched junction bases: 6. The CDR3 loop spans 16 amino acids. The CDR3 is CASSRSGGANTGELFF. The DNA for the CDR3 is TGTGCCAGCAGTAGATCGGGGGGGGCGAACACCGGGGAGCTGTTTTTT.

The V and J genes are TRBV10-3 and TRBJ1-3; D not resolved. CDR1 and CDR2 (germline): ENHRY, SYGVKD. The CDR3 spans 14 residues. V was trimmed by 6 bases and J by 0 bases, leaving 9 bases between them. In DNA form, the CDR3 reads TGTGCCATCAGGGACCTTTCCTCTGGAAACACCATATATTTT. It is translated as CAIRDLSSGNTIYF.

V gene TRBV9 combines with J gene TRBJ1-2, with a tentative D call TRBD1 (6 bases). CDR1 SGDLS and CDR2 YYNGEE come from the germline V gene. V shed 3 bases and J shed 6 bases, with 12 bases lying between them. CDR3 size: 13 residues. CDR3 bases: TGTGCCAGCAGCGGCGGGACATTCGATGGCTACACCTTC. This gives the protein CASSGGTFDGYTF. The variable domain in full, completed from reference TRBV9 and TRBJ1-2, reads DSGVTQTPKHLITATGQRVTLRCSPRSGDLSVYWYQQSLDQGLQFLIQYYNGEERAKGNILERFSAQQFPDLHSELNLSSLELGDSALYFCASSGGTFDGYTFGSGTRLTVV.

Here the CDR3 reads CASSFLQGNACEQYF. CDR3 nucleotide sequence: TGTGCCAGCAGTTTTCTACAGGGTAACGCCTGCGAGCAGTACTTC. This chain uses TRBV25-1 with TRBJ2-7; D perhaps matches TRBD1 (6 bases). CDR3 length: 15 residues. The germline V and J ends were trimmed by 5 bases and 6 bases, with 20 bases remaining between them. Germline CDR1 is MGHDK and CDR2 is SYGVNS.

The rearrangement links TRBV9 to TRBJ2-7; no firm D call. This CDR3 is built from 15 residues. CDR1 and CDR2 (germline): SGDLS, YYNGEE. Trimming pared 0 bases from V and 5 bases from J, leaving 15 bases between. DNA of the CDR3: TGTGCCAGCAGCGTAGGTTTTGCAGGAAGGGACGAGCAGTACTTC. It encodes CASSVGFAGRDEQYF.

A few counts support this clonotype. In DNA, the CDR3 is TGCGCCAGCAGCCCGCTGAGGGGCGGCTCCTACGAGCAGTACTTC. It codes for CASSPLRGGSYEQYF. The V call is TRBV5-1, the J call TRBJ2-7; possibly TRBD1 or TRBD2 for D (5 bases each). The CDR3 runs to 15 residues. Germline V lookup: CDR1 SGHRS, CDR2 YFSETQ. V gave up 4 bases and J gave up 0 bases, with 14 bases separating them.